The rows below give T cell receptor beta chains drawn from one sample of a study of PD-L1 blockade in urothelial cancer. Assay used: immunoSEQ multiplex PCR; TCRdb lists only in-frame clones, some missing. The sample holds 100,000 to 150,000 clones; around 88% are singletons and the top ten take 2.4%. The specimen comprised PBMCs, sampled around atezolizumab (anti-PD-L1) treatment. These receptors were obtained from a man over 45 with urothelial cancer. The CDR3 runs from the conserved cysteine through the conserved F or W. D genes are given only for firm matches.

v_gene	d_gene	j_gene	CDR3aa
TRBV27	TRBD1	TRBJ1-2	CASSLRAGGIYGYTF
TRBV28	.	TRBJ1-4	CASRPGLMNEKLFF
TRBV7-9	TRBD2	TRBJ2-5	CASSLGLAGGRLQETQYF
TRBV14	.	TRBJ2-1	CASSQGRWGTTYNEQFF
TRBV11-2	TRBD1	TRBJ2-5	CASSLFDRGQETQYF
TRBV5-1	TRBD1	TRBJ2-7	CASSSGQELWEQYF
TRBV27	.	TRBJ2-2	CASSSFGELFF
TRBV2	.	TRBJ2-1	CASSPFDEQFF
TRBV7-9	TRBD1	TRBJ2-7	CASSSGTGPLYEQYF
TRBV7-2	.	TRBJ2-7	CASSLTVGGAGVVYEQYF
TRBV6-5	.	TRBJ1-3	CASSSTLSGNTIYF
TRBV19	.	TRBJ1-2	CASRSGTGNYGYTF
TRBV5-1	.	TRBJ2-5	CASSLGGVQETQYF
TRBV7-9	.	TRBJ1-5	CASSLRDSNQPQHF
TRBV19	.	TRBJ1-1	CASSSPHMNTEAFF
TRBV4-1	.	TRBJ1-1	CASSQDREGVTEAFF
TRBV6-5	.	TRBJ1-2	CASSLPPDGYTF
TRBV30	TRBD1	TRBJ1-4	CAWETGGGEKLFF
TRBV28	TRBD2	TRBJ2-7	CASSPPTSGRPEQYF
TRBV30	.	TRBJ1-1	CAWSQGTFLIRWNTEAFF
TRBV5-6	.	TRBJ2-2	CASSFQTGQTGELFF
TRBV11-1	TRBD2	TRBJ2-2	CASSSTGTSVTGELFF
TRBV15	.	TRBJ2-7	CATSRDPRDTTYEQYF